This T cell receptor beta chain was retrieved from a study of technical replicates of blood from several donors. Sequencing used immunoSEQ multiplex PCR; TCRdb keeps in-frame clones, though not all of them. The sample lists some 60,000 clones, around 91% seen once, with about 3.7% in the top ten. V was pared by 3 bases and J by 2 bases, with 4 bases of the junction left unmatched. CDR3 size: 14 residues. Germline CDR1 is WSHSY and CDR2 is SAAADI. This chain joins TRBV10-2 and TRBJ2-7; 7 bases fit TRBD2. The source is a human donor in good health. Some clones in this sample may be carry-over from other donors' samples. Sequencing used PBMCs. The CDR3 DNA is TGCGCCAGCAGTGACCTAGCGGTTGCCTACGAGCAGTACTTC. It specifies CASSDLAVAYEQYF.